These T cell receptor beta chains were read from a single sample in a study of T cells in Graves' hyperthyroidism and ophthalmopathy. TCRdb fed the multiplex PCR reads into MiXCR, producing one record per CDR3 protein. The repertoire holds fewer than 400,000 distinct CDR3 sequences, with 15% to 18% as singletons. Material: blood. Every receptor here comes from a woman aged 18-30 years with Graves' hyperthyroidism that later progressed to Graves' ophthalmopathy. The CDR3 runs from the conserved cysteine through the conserved F or W. The order of the fields is V gene, J gene, D gene, clone size, CDR3 length, CDR3 DNA, CDR3 protein. A D gene is named only where the DNA matches it firmly. The size entry is marked missing in some rows and otherwise reads once, few, many or a size class.

TRBV10-3,TRBJ2-3,.,many,17,TGTGCCATCAGTGAGTCGGTCCGGGACGGCCTCCCAGATACGCAGTATTTT,CAISESVRDGLPDTQYF
TRBV28,TRBJ1-6,.,many,16,TGTGCCAGCAGCCGCGGACCGAGCTCCTATAATTCACCCCTCCACTTT,CASSRGPSSYNSPLHF
TRBV29-1,TRBJ2-1,.,once,15,TGCAGCGTTGAATTGGGGTCCCGCTCCTACAATGAGCAGTTCTTC,CSVELGSRSYNEQFF
TRBV7-9,TRBJ2-7,TRBD2,many,13,TGTGCCAGCAGCGAACTAGCGGGAAACGAGCAGTACTTC,CASSELAGNEQYF
TRBV7-8,TRBJ2-7,.,many,14,TGTGCCAGCAGCTTAGAAACAGGGACTGGCGAGCAGTACTTC,CASSLETGTGEQYF
TRBV28,TRBJ2-7,.,.,13,TGTGCCAGCAGTCCATTGGCCTTCTACGAGCAGTACTTC,CASSPLAFYEQYF
TRBV28,TRBJ1-5,.,many,14,TGTGCCAGCAGTTTACCGCGATCGAGGCAGCCCCAGCATTTT,CASSLPRSRQPQHF
TRBV28,TRBJ1-6,TRBD1,many,14,TGTGCCAGCAGTTTTGGGACAGTCAGTTCACCCCTCCACTTT,CASSFGTVSSPLHF
TRBV28,TRBJ2-2,TRBD2,many,18,TGTGCCAGCAGTTCGGCTGGCTACGGGACTAGCAAAACCGGGGAGCTGTTTTTT,CASSSAGYGTSKTGELFF
TRBV11-2,TRBJ2-3,TRBD1,many,15,TGTGCCAGCAGGCCCCCAGGACAGGGGATAGATACGCAGTATTTT,CASRPPGQGIDTQYF
TRBV9,TRBJ2-7,TRBD2,many,13,TGTGCCAGCAACCTAGCGGGAGGGTACGAGCAGTACTTC,CASNLAGGYEQYF
TRBV7-9,TRBJ1-3,.,few,14,TGTGCCAGCGATGCCCGATACTCTGGAAACACCATATATTTT,CASDARYSGNTIYF
TRBV28,TRBJ2-3,TRBD1,many,16,TGTGCCAGCAGTTCACCCGGGACAGCAAGTTCAGATACGCAGTATTTT,CASSSPGTASSDTQYF
TRBV19,TRBJ1-2,.,few,14,TGTGCCAGTAGTACCCGCGACAGGTCCTATGGCTACACCTTC,CASSTRDRSYGYTF
TRBV7-9,TRBJ2-2,TRBD2,few,16,TGTGCCAGCAGCTCCCAGGGACTAGCGGGGACCGGGGAGCTGTTTTTT,CASSSQGLAGTGELFF
TRBV27,TRBJ2-3,TRBD2,many,19,TGTGCCAGCAGTTTATACGGACGACTAGCGGGAGGTCTGACAGATACGCAGTATTTT,CASSLYGRLAGGLTDTQYF
TRBV10-3,TRBJ2-5,TRBD1,many,15,TGTGCCATCAGTGCACAGGGGGTCTCTGGGGAGACCCAGTACTTC,CAISAQGVSGETQYF
TRBV28,TRBJ1-2,.,many,16,TGTGCCAGCAGTTTGAGGACAGCTCCCCAATCTTATGGCTACACCTTC,CASSLRTAPQSYGYTF
TRBV6-1,TRBJ2-1,.,few,17,TGTGCCAGTAAGATACAACCGGACCAAAGCTCCTACAATGAGCAGTTCTTC,CASKIQPDQSSYNEQFF
TRBV7-8,TRBJ2-7,.,few,17,TGTGCCAGCAGCTTAGCGCGTGACTTTAGAAGGTGGAACGAGCAGTACTTC,CASSLARDFRRWNEQYF
TRBV20-1,TRBJ2-1,.,.,15,TGCAGTGCTAGGCGCCCCGGGACAAGGTACAATGAGCAGTTCTTC,CSARRPGTRYNEQFF
TRBV12-3/TRBV12-4,TRBJ2-5,TRBD1,many,15,TGTGCCAGCAGTTTATGGGACAGGATAGAGGAGACCCAGTACTTC,CASSLWDRIEETQYF
TRBV11-2,TRBJ2-5,TRBD2,many,16,TGTGCCAGCAGCTCACGGACTAGCCCCGGGTGGGAGACCCAGTACTTC,CASSSRTSPGWETQYF
TRBV12-3/TRBV12-4,TRBJ2-1,TRBD1,many,13,TGTGCCAGCAGAACAGGGACAGGGAGGGAGCAGTTCTTC,CASRTGTGREQFF
TRBV9,TRBJ2-1,TRBD2,.,17,TGTGCCTGCAGCCCCCGGACTAGCGGAGCATTAAACAATGAGCAGTTCTTC,CACSPRTSGALNNEQFF
TRBV2,TRBJ1-1,.,many,13,TGTGCCAGCAGTGTAAGGAGGGACACTGAAGCTTTCTTT,CASSVRRDTEAFF
TRBV7-8,TRBJ2-7,TRBD1,.,15,TGTGCCAGCAGCTTAGCGCCAGGGGGCACGTACGAGCAGTACTTC,CASSLAPGGTYEQYF
TRBV30,TRBJ2-7,.,.,13,TGTGCCTGGAGCGCCGGGGACCCCTACGAGCAGTACTTC,CAWSAGDPYEQYF
TRBV25-1,TRBJ1-6,.,.,13,TGTGCCAGCAGTGAATTTTTTTTGGGGACCTTCCACTTT,CASSEFFLGTFHF
TRBV28,TRBJ2-7,TRBD1,many,13,TGTGCCAGCAATCACAGGGGCTCCTACGAGCAGTACTTC,CASNHRGSYEQYF
TRBV27,TRBJ1-6,.,few,13,TGTGCCGAAGGGCCCCTTAATAATTCACCCCTCCACTTT,CAEGPLNNSPLHF
TRBV6-2/TRBV6-3,TRBJ2-7,.,few,12,TGTGCCAGCAGTTACCGAGATGACAAGCAGTACTTC,CASSYRDDKQYF
TRBV6-1,TRBJ2-1,.,.,14,TGTGTCAGCAGGGTGACTAGCTCCTACAATGAGCAGTTCTTC,CVSRVTSSYNEQFF
TRBV7-9,TRBJ2-1,TRBD2,.,19,TGTGCCAGCAGCCCCCGGGAATTTTTGCCTAGCGGGACGAACAGTGAGCAGTTCTTC,CASSPREFLPSGTNSEQFF
TRBV5-1,TRBJ2-5,.,.,14,TGCGCCAGCAGCATTTCAGGGGCACAAGAGACCCAGTACTTC,CASSISGAQETQYF
TRBV5-1,TRBJ2-5,.,.,15,TGCGCCAGCAGCTTATGGGGGAGCTACCAAGAGACCCAGTACTTC,CASSLWGSYQETQYF
TRBV14,TRBJ2-7,TRBD1,many,17,TGTGCCAGCAGCCTAATACCCGGGACAGAATTACCTACGGAGCAGTACTTC,CASSLIPGTELPTEQYF
TRBV11-2,TRBJ1-5,.,many,17,TGTGCCAGCAGCTTAGGGGTCAGGCCCACGGCGCTTCAGCCCCAGCATTTT,CASSLGVRPTALQPQHF
TRBV7-9,TRBJ1-6,TRBD1,few,13,TGTGCCAGCAGCTTAATTCAGGGGGCTCTCCTCCACTTT,CASSLIQGALLHF
TRBV19,TRBJ2-1,TRBD2,.,15,TGTGCCAGTAGTGTCTTGCTAGCGGGGGACAATGAGCAGTTCTTC,CASSVLLAGDNEQFF
TRBV15,TRBJ2-3,.,many,14,TGTGCCGCCTGGCTCGGCGGGAGCACAGATACGCAGTATTTT,CAAWLGGSTDTQYF
TRBV6-2/TRBV6-3,TRBJ1-3,TRBD1,few,17,TGTGCCAGCAGTCCAGAGGGACAGTTCGTCTCTGGAAACACCATATATTTT,CASSPEGQFVSGNTIYF
TRBV6-1,TRBJ2-2,TRBD1,many,15,TGTGCCAGCAGTTTTGGGACAGCGAACACCGGGGAGCTGTTTTTT,CASSFGTANTGELFF
TRBV28,TRBJ2-5,TRBD2,.,17,TGTGCCAGCAGTTCCGGGACTAGCGGGAGGGTCGGGGAGACCCAGTACTTC,CASSSGTSGRVGETQYF
TRBV28,TRBJ2-7,.,many,14,TGTGCCAGCAGACCTCCTCAGGGCTCCTACGAGCAGTACTTC,CASRPPQGSYEQYF
TRBV9,TRBJ1-2,.,.,15,TGTGCCAGCAGCCCTGAACAGTATGTAGACTATGGCTACACCTTC,CASSPEQYVDYGYTF
TRBV29-1,TRBJ1-5,.,.,13,TGCAGCGTTGAGACAGAGGGCAATCAGCCCCAGCATTTT,CSVETEGNQPQHF
TRBV12-3/TRBV12-4,TRBJ2-1,TRBD2,many,14,TGTGCCAGCAGTATCCGGGAGGGCCTTGGTGAGCAGTTCTTC,CASSIREGLGEQFF
TRBV6-1,TRBJ2-1,TRBD2,.,17,TGTGCCAGCAGTACCCCACTAGCGGAGGACCCCTACAATGAGCAGTTCTTC,CASSTPLAEDPYNEQFF
TRBV6-4,TRBJ2-6,.,.,17,TGTGCCAGCAGTGACTCTACAGGGAACTCTGGGGCCAACGTCCTGACTTTC,CASSDSTGNSGANVLTF